This T cell receptor beta chain came from a study of CXCR3-negative and CXCR3-positive naive CD8 T cells. The libraries of TRB cDNA were prepared using 5' RACE with UMI labels. Reanalyzing the 5' RACE reads, TCRdb keeps one entry per CDR3 protein, without DNA. Here the sample table reports about 50,000 distinct CDR3 sequences. A CD45RO-CCR7+CD27+CD95- profile was what naive CD8+ T cells displayed. Study-wide results and caveats: Both naive subsets showed comparably high diversity, and memory CD8+ cells showed much lower diversity.

On this clonotype itself: Antigen unknown.

There are 14 residues in the CDR3. Germline CDR1 and CDR2: MNHEY and SMNVEV (reference sequence). The chain joins TRBV27 to TRBJ2-1; TCRdb's assignment of TRBD1 cannot be checked, as there is no DNA. The sequence came from a human donor in good health. Some clones in this sample may be carry-over from other donors' samples. The specimen sequenced was naive CXCR3- CD8+ T cells from blood. Indicated subset: CD45RO-CCR7+CD27+CD95- naive CD8+ T cells lacking CXCR3 (TNR3-). CDR3 sequence reads: CASRGEGGYNEQFF.